One and the same sample provided the 5 T cell receptor beta chains below, sequenced in a study of blood T cells in healthy people across ages. PCR was performed a second time for about 6 to 12 cycles using a sample-barcoded 5' primer and a J-beta primer mix. MiXCR was run by TCRdb on the 5' RACE reads, yielding one entry per CDR3 protein. The sample yields about 590,000 distinct CDR3 sequences, roughly 31% seen once. The sequenced sample was blood. The receptors originated from a woman of 80 years or more in good health.

The V gene is TRBV7-8, the J gene TRBJ2-7; D gene ambiguous. The end of the DNA is better explained by TRBJ2-5, so the J call may be wrong. This CDR3 has 16 residues. Germline CDR1 reads SGHVS; CDR2 reads FQNEAQ. CDR3 in amino acids: CASSLVGSGGRETQYF. The CDR3 region has the DNA TGTGCCAGCAGCTTAGTAGGGTCCGGCGGACGGGAGACCCAGTACTTC.

In its sample, this clonotype was seen many times. The genes are TRBV6-5 and TRBJ1-2; 9 nucleotides align to TRBD1. V shed 5 bases, J shed 5 bases, and the junction held 12 bases outside the gene matches. This CDR3 comprises 16 residues. Germline values: CDR1 MNHEY, CDR2 SVGAGI. The CDR3 bases are TGTGCCAGCAGTCGGCGGACAGGGGAAATTCGGTATGGCTACACCTTC. This translates into CASSRRTGEIRYGYTF.

The sample holds many counts of this clonotype. The rearrangement uses TRBV20-1 and TRBJ2-7; D unclear. The CDR3 has 12 residues. Germline CDR1 is DFQATT and CDR2 is SNEGSKA (reference sequence). V was trimmed by 4 bases and J by 6 bases, leaving 13 bases between them. The CDR3 DNA follows: TGCAGTGCTAAATCCAGCTGGGGCGAGCAGTACTTC. This sequence encodes CSAKSSWGEQYF.

This clonotype was found many times. The rearrangement joins TRBV6-5 to TRBJ1-5; D is ambiguous. With 6 bases removed from V and 1 base from J, the gap between germline ends came to 10 bases. The CDR3 has 14 amino acids. Germline CDR1 reads MNHEY; CDR2 reads SVGAGI. The CDR3 bases are TGTGCCAGCAGCTATCGTGAAAGCAATCAGCCCCAGCATTTT. It encodes CASSYRESNQPQHF.

J is TRBJ2-5 and V is TRBV7-2, with D maybe TRBD1 (5 bases). CDR3 size: 15 residues. V lost 3 bases, J lost 2 bases, and 13 bases lay in between. Germline CDR1 and CDR2: SGHTA and FQGNSA. The CDR3 DNA follows: TGTGCCAGCAGCTTCACAGGCCGCATTCAAGAGACCCAGTACTTC. Translation: CASSFTGRIQETQYF.